This entry is about one T cell receptor (beta chain). Germline CDR1 and CDR2: SGHNT and YYREEE (reference sequence). The V end lost 4 bases, the J end lost 2 bases, and 7 bases lay between the germline ends. The CDR3 runs to 12 residues. These data are taken from a study of tumor and adjacent non-tumor tissue in lung cancer. This sample's RNA came from whole unsorted tissue. Three rounds of nested PCR, following a modified ARM-PCR protocol, produced the TCRbeta library. TCRdb reprocessed the multiplex PCR reads with MiXCR, giving one entry per CDR3 protein. The sample yields 55,000 to 70,000 distinct CDR3 sequences, 60% seen once.

This clonotype originated in a middle-aged man with non-small cell lung cancer. The gene calls are TRBV5-4 and TRBJ2-7, with D uncertain. Material: lung tumor tissue. The CDR3, as DNA: TGTGCCAGCAGCGCGAGCCCCTACGAGCAGTACTTC. Its protein is CASSASPYEQYF.